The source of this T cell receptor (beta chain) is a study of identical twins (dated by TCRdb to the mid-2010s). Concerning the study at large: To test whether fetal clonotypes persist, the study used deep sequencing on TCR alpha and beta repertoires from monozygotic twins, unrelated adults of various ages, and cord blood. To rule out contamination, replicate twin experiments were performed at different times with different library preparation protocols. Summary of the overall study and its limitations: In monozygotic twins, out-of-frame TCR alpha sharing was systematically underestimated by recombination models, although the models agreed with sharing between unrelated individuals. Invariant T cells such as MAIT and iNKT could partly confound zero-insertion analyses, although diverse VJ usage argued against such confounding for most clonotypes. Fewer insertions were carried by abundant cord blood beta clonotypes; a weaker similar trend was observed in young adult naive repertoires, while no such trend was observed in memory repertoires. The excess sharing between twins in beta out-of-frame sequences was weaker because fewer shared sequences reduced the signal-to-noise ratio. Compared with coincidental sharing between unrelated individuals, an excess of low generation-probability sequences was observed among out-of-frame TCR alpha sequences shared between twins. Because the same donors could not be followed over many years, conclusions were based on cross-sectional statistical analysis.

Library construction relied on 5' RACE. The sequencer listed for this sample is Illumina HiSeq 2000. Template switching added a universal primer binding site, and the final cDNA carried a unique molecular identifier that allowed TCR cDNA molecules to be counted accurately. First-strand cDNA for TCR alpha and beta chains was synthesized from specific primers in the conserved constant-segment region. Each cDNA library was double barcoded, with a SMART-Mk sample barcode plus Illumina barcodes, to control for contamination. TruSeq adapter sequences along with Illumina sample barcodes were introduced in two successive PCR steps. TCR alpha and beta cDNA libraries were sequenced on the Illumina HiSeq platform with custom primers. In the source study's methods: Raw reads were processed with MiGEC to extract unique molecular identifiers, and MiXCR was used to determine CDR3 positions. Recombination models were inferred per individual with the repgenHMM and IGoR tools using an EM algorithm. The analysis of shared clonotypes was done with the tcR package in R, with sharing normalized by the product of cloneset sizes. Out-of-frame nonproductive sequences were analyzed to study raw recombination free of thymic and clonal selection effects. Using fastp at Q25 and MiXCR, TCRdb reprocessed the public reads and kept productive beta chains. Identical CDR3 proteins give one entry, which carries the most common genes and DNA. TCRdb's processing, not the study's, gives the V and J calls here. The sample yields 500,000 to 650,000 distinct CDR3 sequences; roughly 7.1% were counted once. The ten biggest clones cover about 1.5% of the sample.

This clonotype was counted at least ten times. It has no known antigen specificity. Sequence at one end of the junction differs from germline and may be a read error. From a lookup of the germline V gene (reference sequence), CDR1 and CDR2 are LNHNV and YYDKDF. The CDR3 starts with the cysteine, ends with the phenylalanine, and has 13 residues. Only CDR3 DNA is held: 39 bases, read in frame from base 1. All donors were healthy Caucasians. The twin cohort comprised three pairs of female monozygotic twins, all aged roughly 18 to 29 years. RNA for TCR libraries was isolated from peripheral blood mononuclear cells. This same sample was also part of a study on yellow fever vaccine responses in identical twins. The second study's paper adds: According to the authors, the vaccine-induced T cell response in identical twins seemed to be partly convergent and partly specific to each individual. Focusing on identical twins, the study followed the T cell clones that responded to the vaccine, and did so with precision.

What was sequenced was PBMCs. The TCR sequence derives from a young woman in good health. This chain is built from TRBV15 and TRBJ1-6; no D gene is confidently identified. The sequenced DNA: TGTGCCACCAGTAGAGTCCTTAATTCACCCCTCCACTTT. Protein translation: CATSRVLNSPLHF.